This record concerns one TCR delta chain sequence. Its antigen is still unknown. A far larger clone is one nucleotide away, so this likely arose from a read error. This specimen comes from a study of fetal and pediatric gammadelta thymocytes (dated by TCRdb to about 2022). For context, the study as a whole: To strengthen a single-cell study of gammadelta thymocyte development, the researchers used bulk gammadelta thymocyte repertoires that mixed previously published data with newly generated, unpublished data. The bulk gammadelta thymocyte repertoire set covered roughly ten subjects in total, 3 fetal thymus donors and 7 pediatric thymus donors. The bulk gammadelta thymocyte repertoires combined unpublished data with previously published data (refs 27,28). Bulk TCR repertoire data were included to raise the number of subjects and reinforce the CDR3 publicity analysis.

For staining, thymocytes received Zombie NIR viability dye along with antibodies against CD3 (UCHT1), TCRgammadelta (11F2), TCRVgamma9 (IMMU360) and TCRVdelta2 (IMMU389). Bulk TRD and TRG CDR3 repertoires were generated separately from sorted Vgamma9Vdelta2 and nonVgamma9Vdelta2 gammadelta thymocytes of human fetal and pediatric thymuses. In Belgium, pediatric thymus tissue was obtained from children undergoing cardiac surgery. The pediatric thymus donors in the study ranged in age from roughly 1 to 11 years. As previously described, thymic cell suspensions were prepared from both fetal and post-natal thymuses. Cells that were CD3+ gammadeltaTCR+ Vgamma9+ Vdelta2+ were sorted as Vgamma9Vdelta2 thymocytes. A FACS Aria III cell sorter (BD Biosciences) was used for cell sorting. TCRdb shows the sequencer as Illumina MiSeq. The original methods were these. For the publicity analysis, the Vgamma9Vdelta2 and nonVgamma9Vdelta2 bulk CDR3 files from each subject were merged to form one combined repertoire per subject. Using base R and dplyr, each CDR3 amino acid sequence was checked across 9 single-cell datasets and 9 to 11 bulk repertoires to give a publicity score ranging from 0 to 19. In TCRdb, clones were called once more from the public reads by CATT, and rows of identical DNA were later combined. The V and J calls come from TCRdb's annotation, not from the publication. This sample comprises 900 to 950 delta-chain clones, around 50% of them detected only once. The ten largest clones add up to 12% to 15% of the sample.

The CDR3 goes from the cysteine to the phenylalanine over 22 residues. CDR3 DNA is the only sequence kept; it has 66 bases, read in frame from the first base. CDR1 GEAIGNYY and CDR2 EKD are derived from the germline V gene. The trim is 0 bases for V and 0 bases for J, with a gap of 31 bases between the germline ends. General study outcomes and caveats: Compared with post-natal repertoires, fetal gammadelta thymocyte repertoires were previously reported to be enriched for TRDV2, TRGV8 and TRGV9 usage, low N additions and public CDR3s.

The sequenced material came from Vgamma9Vdelta2 gamma-delta T cells from the thymus. Sample cell subset or site, as interpreted from the label and publication: sorted CD3+gammadeltaTCR+Vgamma9+Vdelta2+ thymocytes. The TCR was taken from a child who underwent cardiac surgery and was recorded as healthy. The V gene is TRDV2 and the J gene is TRDJ1, and TRDD3 may be the D gene, going by 6 matching bases. The CDR3 reads as follows: CACDTGTRVTRGRRGYTDKLIF. The nucleotide sequence is given as TGTGCCTGTGACACCGGTACGAGGGTTACGCGGGGGAGAAGGGGTTACACCGATAAACTCATCTTT.